A single TCR beta chain is shown here with its context. The data derive from a study of regulatory T cells in long-lasting Graves disease. Building the TCR beta libraries relied on iRepertoire HTBI primers, and CDR3 regions underwent Arm-PCR. One entry per CDR3 protein results from TCRdb running MiXCR on the multiplex PCR reads. There are around 450,000 distinct CDR3 sequences in the sample; roughly a fifth occur only once, and around 7% lies in the top ten. This sample's time point: persistent/refractory GD, antithyroid drugs over 5 years with positive TRAb. RNA extracted from PBMCs served as the sequencing template. Trimming removed 3 bases at V and 4 bases at J, with 23 bases between. Germline V lookup: CDR1 SGHNT, CDR2 YYREEE (reference sequence). The CDR3 length is 19 residues.

This chain connects TRBV5-4 to TRBJ2-6; no definite D call. This sample comprised peripheral blood mononuclear cells (PBMCs), obtained when the disease was refractory, from a patient treated with antithyroid drugs. This TCR came from a female donor with Graves disease. Here the CDR3 DNA reads TGTGCCAGCAGCTCCCCATTGACAACGACACACTCCGGGGCCAACGTCCTGACTTTC. This codes for CASSSPLTTTHSGANVLTF.